A single sample gave rise to the 11 T cell receptor beta chains below, sequenced in a study of identical twins. TCRdb called the 5' RACE reads again in MiXCR, with one record for every CDR3 protein. Of hundreds of thousands of distinct CDR3 sequences in the sample, 15% to 20% were seen once. The same sample was also studied in work on T cells expressing NK-cell markers.

The material sequenced was PBMCs. These receptors all come from a woman aged 18-29 years in good health.

A few counts support this clonotype. The rearrangement uses TRBV6-6 and TRBJ1-5; D remains unclear. The germline V and J ends were trimmed by 2 bases and 9 bases, with 8 bases remaining between them. The germline CDR1 and CDR2 sequences are MNHNY and SVGAGI (reference sequence). The CDR3 consists of 12 residues. CDR3: CASSYDSGPQHF. As DNA, the CDR3 is TGTGCCAGCAGTTACGATTCGGGGCCCCAGCATTTT.

V gene TRBV4-2 combines with J gene TRBJ2-3; D ambiguous. The CDR3 is 16 amino acids. Trimming removed 0 bases at V and 6 bases at J, with 16 bases between. The germline gives CDR1 LGHNA, CDR2 YNFKEQ. The CDR3 DNA sequence: TGTGCCAGCAGCCAAGAGAGGCAAGGGCCTGTGGATACGCAGTATTTT. It is translated as CASSQERQGPVDTQYF.

The V and J genes are TRBV5-1 and TRBJ2-1; TRBD2 is a possible D gene (6 bases). This CDR3 region has 14 residues. V was clipped by 2 bases and J by 9 bases, with 15 bases between them. Germline CDR1 SGHRS, CDR2 YFSETQ. The CDR3 sequence is CASSFGGGATEQFF. The CDR3, as DNA: TGCGCCAGCAGCTTCGGCGGCGGGGCGACTGAGCAGTTCTTC.

This clonotype was picked up a small number of times. The chain joins TRBV6-5 to TRBJ2-3; 8 bases align to TRBD1. From germline, CDR1 is MNHEY and CDR2 SVGAGI. The CDR3 spans 15 residues. J lost 5 bases, V lost 0 bases, and 4 bases had no gene match. CDR3: CASSYSTGARDTQYF. In nucleotides, the CDR3 is TGTGCCAGCAGTTACTCGACAGGGGCTCGAGATACGCAGTATTTT.

This clonotype was counted between two and nine times. This sequence joins TRBV20-1 and TRBJ2-5; a weak D match, TRBD2 (7 bases). Germline V gene data show CDR1 as DFQATT and CDR2 as SNEGSKA (reference sequence). CDR3 size: 15 residues. V was shortened by 6 bases and J by 4 bases, with 21 bases between the two germline ends. CDR3 in DNA: TGCAGTGCCCGTTCCCGGGGGGCCTATCGAGAGACCCAGTACTTC. Translating it yields CSARSRGAYRETQYF.

This chain joins TRBV12-3 or TRBV12-4 and TRBJ2-5; 7 bases line up with TRBD2. CDR3 size: 17 residues. V was clipped by 5 bases and J by 7 bases; unmatched bases: 19. CDR3 in DNA: TGTGCCAGCAGTCGATCAGCGGGACGGGACGATCTGGGGACCCAGTACTTC. It codes for CASSRSAGRDDLGTQYF.

The chain is built from TRBV5-8 and TRBJ2-7, with D tentatively TRBD1 or TRBD2 (5 bases each). Germline values: CDR1 SGHTS, CDR2 YDEGEE. V was clipped by 8 bases and J by 9 bases, with 21 bases between them. The CDR3 extends over 13 amino acids. CDR3 sequence (DNA): TGTGCCAGGAGCCCTATTCGAGGGGAAAGGCAGTACTTC. The encoded protein is CARSPIRGERQYF.

The sample holds a few counts of this clonotype. The chain combines TRBV5-5 with TRBJ1-5; D not certain. From germline, CDR1 is SGHKS and CDR2 YYEKEE (reference sequence). V lost 4 bases and J lost 0, with 11 bases in between. The CDR3 spans 15 residues. The CDR3 DNA sequence: TGTGCCAGCAGCGCTGGATCCTATAGCAATCAGCCCCAGCATTTT. It codes for CASSAGSYSNQPQHF.

This chain links TRBV20-1 with TRBJ1-2; 7 bases are shared with TRBD1. V was clipped by 6 bases and J by 1 base; unmatched bases: 5. The germline V gene encodes CDR1 DFQATT and CDR2 SNEGSKA (reference sequence). This CDR3 region has 13 residues. Here the CDR3 DNA reads TGCAGTGCCCAGACAGGGATTAACTATGGCTACACCTTC. Protein product: CSAQTGINYGYTF.

The chain is built from TRBV12-3 or TRBV12-4 and TRBJ2-1; D possibly corresponds to TRBD1 (6 bases). Trimming left V 6 bases short and J 0 bases short, with 12 bases between. The CDR3 is 15 residues long. The CDR3 DNA sequence: TGTGCCAGCAGCACCGGGACATTCTCCTACAATGAGCAGTTCTTC. This translates into CASSTGTFSYNEQFF.

Here the CDR3 DNA reads TGCGCCAGCAGCTTGGAGCCCCCCAATGAGCAGTTCTTC. Translated: CASSLEPPNEQFF. The chain recombines TRBV5-1 with TRBJ2-1; no clear D gene. The germline gives CDR1 SGHRS, CDR2 YFSETQ. The CDR3 loop spans 13 amino acids. The V end lost 0 bases, the J end lost 6 bases, and 7 bases lay between the germline ends.